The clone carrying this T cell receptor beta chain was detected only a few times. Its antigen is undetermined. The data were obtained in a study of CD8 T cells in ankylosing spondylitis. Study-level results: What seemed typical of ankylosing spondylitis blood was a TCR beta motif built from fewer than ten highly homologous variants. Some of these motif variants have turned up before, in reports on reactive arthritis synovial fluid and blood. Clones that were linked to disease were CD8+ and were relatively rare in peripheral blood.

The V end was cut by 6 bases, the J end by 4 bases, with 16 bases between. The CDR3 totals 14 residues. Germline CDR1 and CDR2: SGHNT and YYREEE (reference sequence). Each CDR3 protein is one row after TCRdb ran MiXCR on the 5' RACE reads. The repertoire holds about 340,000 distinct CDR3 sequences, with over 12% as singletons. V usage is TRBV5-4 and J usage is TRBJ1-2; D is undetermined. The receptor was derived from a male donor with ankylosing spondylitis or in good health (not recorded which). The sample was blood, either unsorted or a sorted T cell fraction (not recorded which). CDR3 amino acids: CASTSREPTYGYTF. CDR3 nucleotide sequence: TGTGCCAGCACCTCCCGGGAGCCTACCTATGGCTACACCTTC.